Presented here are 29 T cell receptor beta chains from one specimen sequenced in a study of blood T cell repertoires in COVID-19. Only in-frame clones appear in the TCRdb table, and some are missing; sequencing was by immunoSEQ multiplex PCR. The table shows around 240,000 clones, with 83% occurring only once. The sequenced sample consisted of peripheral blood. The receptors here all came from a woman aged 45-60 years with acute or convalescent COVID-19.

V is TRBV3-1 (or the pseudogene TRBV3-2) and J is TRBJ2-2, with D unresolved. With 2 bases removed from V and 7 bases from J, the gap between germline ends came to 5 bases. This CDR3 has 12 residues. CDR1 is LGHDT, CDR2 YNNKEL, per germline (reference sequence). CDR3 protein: CASSQFSGELFF. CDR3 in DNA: TGTGCCAGCAGCCAATTTAGCGGGGAGCTGTTTTTT.

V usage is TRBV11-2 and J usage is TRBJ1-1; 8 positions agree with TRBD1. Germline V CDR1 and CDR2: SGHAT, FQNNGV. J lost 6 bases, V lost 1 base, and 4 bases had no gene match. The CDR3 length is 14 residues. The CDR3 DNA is TGTGCCAGCAGCTTAGCAGGGGGCAGAGCTGAAGCTTTCTTT. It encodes CASSLAGGRAEAFF.

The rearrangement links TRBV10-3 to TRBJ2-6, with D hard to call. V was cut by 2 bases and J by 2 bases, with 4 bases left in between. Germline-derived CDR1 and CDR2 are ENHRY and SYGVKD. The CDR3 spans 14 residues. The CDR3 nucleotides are TGTGCCATCAGTGAGACTACTGGGGCCAACGTCCTGACTTTC. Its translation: CAISETTGANVLTF.

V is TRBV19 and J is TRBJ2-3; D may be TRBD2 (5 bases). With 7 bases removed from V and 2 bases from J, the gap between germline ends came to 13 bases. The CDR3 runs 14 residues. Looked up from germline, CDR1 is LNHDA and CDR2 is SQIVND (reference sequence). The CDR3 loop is CASKRAGNTDTQYF. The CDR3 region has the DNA TGTGCCAGTAAGAGGGCAGGCAACACAGATACGCAGTATTTT. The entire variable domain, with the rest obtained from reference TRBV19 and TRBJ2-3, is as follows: DGGITQSPKYLFRKEGQNVTLSCEQNLNHDAMYWYRQDPGQGLRLIYYSQIVNDFQKGDIAEGYSVSREKKESFPLTVTSAQKNPTAFYLCASKRAGNTDTQYFGPGTRLTVL.

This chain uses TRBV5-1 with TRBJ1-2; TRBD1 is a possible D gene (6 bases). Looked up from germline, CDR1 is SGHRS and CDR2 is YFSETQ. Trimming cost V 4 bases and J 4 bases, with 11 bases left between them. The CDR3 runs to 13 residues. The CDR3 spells CASSGQSGYGYTF. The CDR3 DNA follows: TGCGCCAGCAGCGGACAGAGCGGCTATGGCTACACCTTC. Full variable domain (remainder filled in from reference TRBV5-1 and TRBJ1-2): KAGVTQTPRYLIKTRGQQVTLSCSPISGHRSVSWYQQTPGQGLQFLFEYFSETQRNKGNFPGRFSGRQFSNSRSEMNVSTLELGDSALYLCASSGQSGYGYTFGSGTRLTVV.

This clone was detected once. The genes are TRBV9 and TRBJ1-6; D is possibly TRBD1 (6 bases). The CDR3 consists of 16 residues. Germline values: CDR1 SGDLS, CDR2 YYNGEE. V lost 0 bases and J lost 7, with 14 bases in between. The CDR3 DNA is TGTGCCAGCAGCGTAGAGGCCGGGGGGCTCAATTCACCCCTCCACTTT. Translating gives CASSVEAGGLNSPLHF.

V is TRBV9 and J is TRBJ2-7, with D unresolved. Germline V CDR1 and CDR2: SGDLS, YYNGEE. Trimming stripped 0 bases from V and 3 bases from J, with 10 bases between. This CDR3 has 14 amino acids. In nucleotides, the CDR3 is TGTGCCAGCAGCGTAGGAATCGGCGGCTACGAGCAGTACTTC. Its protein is CASSVGIGGYEQYF.

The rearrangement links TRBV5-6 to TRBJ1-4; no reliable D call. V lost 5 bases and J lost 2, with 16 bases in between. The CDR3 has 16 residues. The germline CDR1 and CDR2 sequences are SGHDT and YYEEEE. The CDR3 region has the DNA TGTGCCAGCAGGGAGTTGCGAAGTGCGACTAATGAAAAACTGTTTTTT. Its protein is CASRELRSATNEKLFF.

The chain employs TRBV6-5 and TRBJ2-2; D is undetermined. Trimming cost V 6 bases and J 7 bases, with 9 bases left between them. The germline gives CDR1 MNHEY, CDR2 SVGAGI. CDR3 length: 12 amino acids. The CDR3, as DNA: TGTGCCAGCAGCCGGAGAGGCGGGGAGCTGTTTTTT. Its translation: CASSRRGGELFF.

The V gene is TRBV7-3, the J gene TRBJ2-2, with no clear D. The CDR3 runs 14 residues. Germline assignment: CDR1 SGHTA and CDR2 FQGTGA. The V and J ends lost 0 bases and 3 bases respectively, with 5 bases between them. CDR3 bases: TGTGCCAGCAGCTTAACGCAGGACACCGGGGAGCTGTTTTTT. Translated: CASSLTQDTGELFF.

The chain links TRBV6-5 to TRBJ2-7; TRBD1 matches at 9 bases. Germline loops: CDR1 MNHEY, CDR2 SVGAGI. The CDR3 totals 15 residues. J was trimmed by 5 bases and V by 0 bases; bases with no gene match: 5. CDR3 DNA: TGTGCCAGCAGTTACTCCGGGACAGGGATTAACGAGCAGTACTTC. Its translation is CASSYSGTGINEQYF.

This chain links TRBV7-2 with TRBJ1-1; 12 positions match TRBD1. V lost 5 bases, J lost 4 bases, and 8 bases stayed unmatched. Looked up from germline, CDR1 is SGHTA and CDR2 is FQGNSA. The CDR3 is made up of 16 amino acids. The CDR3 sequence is CASSPGTGGAGTEAFF. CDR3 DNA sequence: TGTGCCAGCAGCCCCGGGACAGGGGGCGCGGGCACTGAAGCTTTCTTT.

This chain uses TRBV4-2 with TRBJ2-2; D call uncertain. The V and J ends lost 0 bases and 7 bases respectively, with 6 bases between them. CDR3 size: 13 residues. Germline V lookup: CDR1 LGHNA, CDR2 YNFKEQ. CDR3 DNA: TGTGCCAGCAGCCAAGATCTGAGCGGGGAGCTGTTTTTT. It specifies CASSQDLSGELFF.

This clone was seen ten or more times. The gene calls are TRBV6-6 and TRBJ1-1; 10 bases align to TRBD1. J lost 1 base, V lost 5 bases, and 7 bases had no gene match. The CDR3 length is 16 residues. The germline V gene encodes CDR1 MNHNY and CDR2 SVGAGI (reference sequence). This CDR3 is CASSQGQGRRNTEAFF. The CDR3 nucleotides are TGTGCCAGCAGTCAGGGACAGGGGAGAAGGAACACTGAAGCTTTCTTT.

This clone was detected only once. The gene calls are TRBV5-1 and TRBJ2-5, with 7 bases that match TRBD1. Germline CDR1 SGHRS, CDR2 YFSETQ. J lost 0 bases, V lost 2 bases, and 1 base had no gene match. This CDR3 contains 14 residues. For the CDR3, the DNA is TGCGCCAGCAGCTTTGGGACAGACCAAGAGACCCAGTACTTC. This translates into CASSFGTDQETQYF.

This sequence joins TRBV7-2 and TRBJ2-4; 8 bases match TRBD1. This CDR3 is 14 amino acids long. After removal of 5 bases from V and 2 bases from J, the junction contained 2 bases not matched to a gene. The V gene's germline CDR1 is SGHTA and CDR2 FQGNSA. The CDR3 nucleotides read TGTGCCAGCAGCAGGACAGGGACCAAAAACATTCAGTACTTC. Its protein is CASSRTGTKNIQYF.

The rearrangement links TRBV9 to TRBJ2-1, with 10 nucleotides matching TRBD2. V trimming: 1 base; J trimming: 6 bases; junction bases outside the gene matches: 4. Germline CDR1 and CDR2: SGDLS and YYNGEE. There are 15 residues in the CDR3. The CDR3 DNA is TGTGCCAGCAGCGTAAAAGCGGGAGGGTCCAATGAGCAGTTCTTC. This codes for CASSVKAGGSNEQFF.

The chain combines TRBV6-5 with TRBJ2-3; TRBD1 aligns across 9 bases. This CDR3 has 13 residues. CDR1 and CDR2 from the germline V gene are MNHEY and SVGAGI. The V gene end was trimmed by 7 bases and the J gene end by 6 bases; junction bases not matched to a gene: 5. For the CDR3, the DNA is TGTGCCAGCAAGGGACAGGGCTGGGATACGCAGTATTTT. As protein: CASKGQGWDTQYF.

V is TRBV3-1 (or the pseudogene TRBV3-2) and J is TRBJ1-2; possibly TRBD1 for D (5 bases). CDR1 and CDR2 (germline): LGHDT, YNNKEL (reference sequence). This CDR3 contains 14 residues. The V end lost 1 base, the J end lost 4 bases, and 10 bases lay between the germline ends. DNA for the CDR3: TGTGCCAGCAGCCAAGCGGCAGGGCCCTATGGCTACACCTTC. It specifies CASSQAAGPYGYTF.

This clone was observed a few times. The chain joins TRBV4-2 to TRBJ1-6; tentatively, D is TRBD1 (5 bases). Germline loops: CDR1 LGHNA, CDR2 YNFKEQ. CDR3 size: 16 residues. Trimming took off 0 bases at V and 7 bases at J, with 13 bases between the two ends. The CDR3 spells CASSQDRGTVNSPLHF. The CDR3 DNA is TGTGCCAGCAGCCAAGATAGGGGCACGGTGAATTCACCCCTCCACTTT.

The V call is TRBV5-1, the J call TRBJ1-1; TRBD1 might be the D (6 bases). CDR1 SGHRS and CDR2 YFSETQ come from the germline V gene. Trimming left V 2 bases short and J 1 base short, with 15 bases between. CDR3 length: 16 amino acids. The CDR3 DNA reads TGCGCCAGCAGCTTAGATACTACAGGGAAGAACACTGAAGCTTTCTTT. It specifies CASSLDTTGKNTEAFF.

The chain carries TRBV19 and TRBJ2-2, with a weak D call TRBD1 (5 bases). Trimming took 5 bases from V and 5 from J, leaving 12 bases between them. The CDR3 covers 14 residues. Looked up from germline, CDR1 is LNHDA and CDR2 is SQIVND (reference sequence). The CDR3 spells CASSAAGRTGELFF. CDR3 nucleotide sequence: TGTGCCAGTAGTGCGGCAGGGCGAACCGGGGAGCTGTTTTTT.

CDR3 bases: TGTGCCAGCTCACCCACGGACAGGAGAAATTCACCCCTCCACTTT. It yields the protein CASSPTDRRNSPLHF. The V and J genes are TRBV18 and TRBJ1-6; TRBD1 matches 7 bases. Germline loops: CDR1 KGHSH, CDR2 LQKENI. The CDR3 sequence is 15 residues long. The V segment lost 3 bases and the J segment 7 bases; nucleotides outside the gene matches: 6.

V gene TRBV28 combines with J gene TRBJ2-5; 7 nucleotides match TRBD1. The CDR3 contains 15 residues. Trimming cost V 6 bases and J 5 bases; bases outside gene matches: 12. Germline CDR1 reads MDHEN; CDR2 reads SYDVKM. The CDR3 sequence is CASRRRQGLLETQYF. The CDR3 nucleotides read TGTGCCAGCAGACGCAGACAGGGATTGTTGGAGACCCAGTACTTC.

CDR3 in amino acids: CASSQVLTSSYEQYF. CDR3 nucleotides: TGCGCCAGCAGCCAAGTACTAACCAGCTCCTACGAGCAGTACTTC. V gene TRBV4-1 combines with J gene TRBJ2-7; D unresolved. The length of the CDR3 is 15 residues. Deletions cut 1 base from V and 0 bases from J, with 10 bases between. Germline-derived CDR1 and CDR2 are MGHRA and YSYEKL.

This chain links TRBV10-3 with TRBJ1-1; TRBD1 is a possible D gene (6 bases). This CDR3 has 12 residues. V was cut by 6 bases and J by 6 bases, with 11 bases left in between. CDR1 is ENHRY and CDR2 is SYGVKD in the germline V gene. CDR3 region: CAIRQGMAEAFF. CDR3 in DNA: TGTGCCATCAGACAGGGTATGGCTGAAGCTTTCTTT.

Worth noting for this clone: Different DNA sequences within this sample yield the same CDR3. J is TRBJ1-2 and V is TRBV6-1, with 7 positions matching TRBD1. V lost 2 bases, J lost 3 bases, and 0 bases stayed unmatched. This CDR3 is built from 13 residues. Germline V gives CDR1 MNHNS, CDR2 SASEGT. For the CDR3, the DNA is TGTGCCAGCAGTGAAACAGGGGACTATGGCTACACCTTC. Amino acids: CASSETGDYGYTF.

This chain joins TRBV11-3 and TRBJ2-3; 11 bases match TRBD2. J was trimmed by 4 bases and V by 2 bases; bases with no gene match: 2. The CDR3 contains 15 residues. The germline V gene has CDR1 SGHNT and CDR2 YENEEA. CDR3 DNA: TGTGCCAGCAGCTTATTAGCGGGGGGGCCAGATACGCAGTATTTT. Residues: CASSLLAGGPDTQYF.

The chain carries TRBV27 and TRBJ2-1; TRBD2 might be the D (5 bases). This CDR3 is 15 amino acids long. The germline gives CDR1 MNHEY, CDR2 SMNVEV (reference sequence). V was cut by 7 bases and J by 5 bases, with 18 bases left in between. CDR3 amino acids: CASKAARSAHNEQFF. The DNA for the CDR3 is TGTGCCAGCAAAGCGGCAAGGAGCGCCCACAATGAGCAGTTCTTC.